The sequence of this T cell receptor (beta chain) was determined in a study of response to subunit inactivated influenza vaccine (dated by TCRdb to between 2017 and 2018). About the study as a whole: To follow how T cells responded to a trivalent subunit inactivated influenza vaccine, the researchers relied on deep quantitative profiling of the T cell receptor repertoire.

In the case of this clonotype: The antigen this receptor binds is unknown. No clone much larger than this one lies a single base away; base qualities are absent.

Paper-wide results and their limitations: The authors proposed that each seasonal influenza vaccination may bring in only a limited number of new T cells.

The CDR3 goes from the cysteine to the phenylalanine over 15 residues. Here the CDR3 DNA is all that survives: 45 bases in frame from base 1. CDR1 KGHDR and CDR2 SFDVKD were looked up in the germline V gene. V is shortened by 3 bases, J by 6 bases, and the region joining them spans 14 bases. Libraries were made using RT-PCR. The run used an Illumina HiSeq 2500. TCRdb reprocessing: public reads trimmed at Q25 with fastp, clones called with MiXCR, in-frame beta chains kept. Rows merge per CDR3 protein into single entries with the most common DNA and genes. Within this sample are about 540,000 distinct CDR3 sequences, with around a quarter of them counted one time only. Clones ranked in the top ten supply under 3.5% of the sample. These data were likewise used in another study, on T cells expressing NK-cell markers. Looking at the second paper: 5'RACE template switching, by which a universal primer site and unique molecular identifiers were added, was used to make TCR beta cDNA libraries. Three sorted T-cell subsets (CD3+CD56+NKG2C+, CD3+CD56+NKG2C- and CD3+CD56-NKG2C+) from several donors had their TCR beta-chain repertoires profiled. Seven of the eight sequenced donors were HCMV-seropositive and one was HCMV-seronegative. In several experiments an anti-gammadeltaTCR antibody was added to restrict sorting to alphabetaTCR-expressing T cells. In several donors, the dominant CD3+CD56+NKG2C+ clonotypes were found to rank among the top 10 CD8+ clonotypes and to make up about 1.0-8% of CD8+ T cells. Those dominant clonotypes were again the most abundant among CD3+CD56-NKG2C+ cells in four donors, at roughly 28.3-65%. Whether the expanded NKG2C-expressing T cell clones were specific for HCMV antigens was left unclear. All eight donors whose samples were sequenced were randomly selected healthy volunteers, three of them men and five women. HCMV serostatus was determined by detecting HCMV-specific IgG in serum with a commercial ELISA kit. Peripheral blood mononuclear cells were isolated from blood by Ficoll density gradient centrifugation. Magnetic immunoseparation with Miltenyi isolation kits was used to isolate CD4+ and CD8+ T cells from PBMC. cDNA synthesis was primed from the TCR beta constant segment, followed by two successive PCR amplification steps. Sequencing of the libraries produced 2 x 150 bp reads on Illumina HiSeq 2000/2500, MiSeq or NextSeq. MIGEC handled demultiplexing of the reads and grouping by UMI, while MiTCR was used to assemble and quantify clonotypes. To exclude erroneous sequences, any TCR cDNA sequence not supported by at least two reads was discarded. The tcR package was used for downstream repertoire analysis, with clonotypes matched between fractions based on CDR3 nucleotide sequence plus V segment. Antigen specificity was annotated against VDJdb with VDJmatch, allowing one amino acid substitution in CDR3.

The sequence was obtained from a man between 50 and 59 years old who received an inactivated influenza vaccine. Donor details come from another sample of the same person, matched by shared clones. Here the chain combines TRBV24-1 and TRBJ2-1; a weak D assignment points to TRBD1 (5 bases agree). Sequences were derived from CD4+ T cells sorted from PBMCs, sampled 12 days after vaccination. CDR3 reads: CATSDADSPGNEQFF. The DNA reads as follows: TGTGCCACCAGTGATGCCGACAGCCCCGGCAATGAGCAGTTCTTC.